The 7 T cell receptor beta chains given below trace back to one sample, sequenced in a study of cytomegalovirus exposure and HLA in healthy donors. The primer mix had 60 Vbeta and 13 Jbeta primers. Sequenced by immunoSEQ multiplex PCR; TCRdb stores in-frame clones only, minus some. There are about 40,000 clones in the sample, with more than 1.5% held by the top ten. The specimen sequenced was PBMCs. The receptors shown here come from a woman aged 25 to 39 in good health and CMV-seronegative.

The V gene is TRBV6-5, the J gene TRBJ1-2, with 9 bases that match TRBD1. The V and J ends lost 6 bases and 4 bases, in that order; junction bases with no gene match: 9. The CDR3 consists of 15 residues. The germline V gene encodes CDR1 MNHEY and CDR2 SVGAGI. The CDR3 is CASRLQTGGSYGYTF. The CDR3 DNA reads TGTGCCAGCAGACTACAAACAGGGGGCAGCTATGGCTACACCTTC.

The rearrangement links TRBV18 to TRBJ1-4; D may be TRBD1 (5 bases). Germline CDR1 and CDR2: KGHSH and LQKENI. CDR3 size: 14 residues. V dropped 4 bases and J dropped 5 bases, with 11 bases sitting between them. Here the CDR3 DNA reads TGTGCCAGCTCACGAGACAGCCTAAATGAAAAACTGTTTTTT. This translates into CASSRDSLNEKLFF.

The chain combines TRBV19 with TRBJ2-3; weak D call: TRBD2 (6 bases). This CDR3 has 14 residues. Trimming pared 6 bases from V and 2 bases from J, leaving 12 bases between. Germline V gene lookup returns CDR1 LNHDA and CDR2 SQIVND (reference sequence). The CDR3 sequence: CASSAGTYTDTQYF. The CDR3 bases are TGTGCCAGTAGCGCCGGGACTTACACAGATACGCAGTATTTT.

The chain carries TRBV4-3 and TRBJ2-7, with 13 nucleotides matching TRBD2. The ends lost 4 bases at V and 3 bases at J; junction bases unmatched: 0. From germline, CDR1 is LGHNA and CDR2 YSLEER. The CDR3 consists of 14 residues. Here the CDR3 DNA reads TGCGCCAGCAGCCGGACTAGCGGGAGCTACGAGCAGTACTTC. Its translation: CASSRTSGSYEQYF.

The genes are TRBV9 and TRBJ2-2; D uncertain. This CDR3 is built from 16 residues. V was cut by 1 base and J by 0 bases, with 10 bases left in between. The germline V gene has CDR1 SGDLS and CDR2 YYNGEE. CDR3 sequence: CASSVMVYANTGELFF. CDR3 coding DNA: TGTGCCAGCAGCGTAATGGTCTACGCGAACACCGGGGAGCTGTTTTTT.

CDR3 sequence: CASSLGGPRNTEAFF. The CDR3 region has the DNA TGCGCCAGCAGCTTGGGCGGTCCCCGGAACACTGAAGCTTTCTTT. The V call is TRBV5-1, the J call TRBJ1-1; D is ambiguous. This CDR3 has 15 amino acids. V was trimmed by 0 bases and J by 1 base, leaving 10 bases between them. Germline CDR1 is SGHRS and CDR2 is YFSETQ.

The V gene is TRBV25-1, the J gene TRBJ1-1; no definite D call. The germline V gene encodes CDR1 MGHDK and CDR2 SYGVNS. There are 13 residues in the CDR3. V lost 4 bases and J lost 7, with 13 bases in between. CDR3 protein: CASSVRGYGEAFF. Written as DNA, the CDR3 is TGTGCCAGCAGTGTCCGAGGTTACGGTGAAGCTTTCTTT. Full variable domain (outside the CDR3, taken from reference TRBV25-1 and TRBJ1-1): EADIYQTPRYLVIGTGKKITLECSQTMGHDKMYWYQQDPGMELHLIHYSYGVNSTEKGDLSSESTVSRIRTEHFPLTLESARPSHTSQYLCASSVRGYGEAFFGQGTRLTVV.